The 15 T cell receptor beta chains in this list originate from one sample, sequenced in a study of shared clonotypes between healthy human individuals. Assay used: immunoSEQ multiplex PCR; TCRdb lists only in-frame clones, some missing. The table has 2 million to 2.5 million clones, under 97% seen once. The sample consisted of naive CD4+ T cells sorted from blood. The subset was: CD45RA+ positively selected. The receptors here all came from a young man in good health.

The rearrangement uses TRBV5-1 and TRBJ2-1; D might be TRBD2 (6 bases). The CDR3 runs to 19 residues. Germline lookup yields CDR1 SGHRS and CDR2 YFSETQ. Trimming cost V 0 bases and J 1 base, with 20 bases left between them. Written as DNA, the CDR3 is TGCGCCAGCAGCTTGGGATCGGGGGACGGGAGTGCTTCCTACAATGAGCAGTTCTTC. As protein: CASSLGSGDGSASYNEQFF.

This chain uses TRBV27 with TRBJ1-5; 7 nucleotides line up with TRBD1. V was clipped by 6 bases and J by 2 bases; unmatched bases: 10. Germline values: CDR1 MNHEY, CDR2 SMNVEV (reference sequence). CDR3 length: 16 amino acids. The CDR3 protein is CASSPDRASRNQPQHF. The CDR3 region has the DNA TGTGCCAGCAGCCCCGACAGGGCCTCTCGCAATCAGCCCCAGCATTTT.

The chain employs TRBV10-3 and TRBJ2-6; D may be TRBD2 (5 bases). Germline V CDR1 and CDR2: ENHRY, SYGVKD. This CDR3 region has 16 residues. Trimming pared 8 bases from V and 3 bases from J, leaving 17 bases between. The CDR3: CAIDPGGGFGANVLTF. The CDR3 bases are TGTGCCATCGACCCAGGTGGAGGCTTTGGGGCCAACGTCCTGACTTTC.

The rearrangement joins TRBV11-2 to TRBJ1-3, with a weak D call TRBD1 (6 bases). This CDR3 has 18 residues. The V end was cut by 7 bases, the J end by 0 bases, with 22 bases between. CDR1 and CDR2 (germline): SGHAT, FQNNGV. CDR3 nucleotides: TGTGCCAGCATCAACGGAGACAGGTTTAGGAGCTCTGGAAACACCATATATTTT. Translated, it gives CASINGDRFRSSGNTIYF.

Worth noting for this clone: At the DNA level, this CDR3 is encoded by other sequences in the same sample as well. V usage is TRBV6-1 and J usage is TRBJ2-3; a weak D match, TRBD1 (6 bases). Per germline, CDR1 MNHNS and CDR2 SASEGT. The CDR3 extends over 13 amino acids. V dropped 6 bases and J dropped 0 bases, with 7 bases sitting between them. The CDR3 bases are TGTGCCAGCAGGGGGGCTAGCACAGATACGCAGTATTTT. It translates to CASRGASTDTQYF.

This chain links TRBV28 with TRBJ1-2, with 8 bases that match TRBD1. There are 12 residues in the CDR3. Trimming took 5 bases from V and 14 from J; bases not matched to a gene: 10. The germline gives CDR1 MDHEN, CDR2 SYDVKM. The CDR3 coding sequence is TGTGCCAGCAGTCCCGGACAGGGACTGTGGACCTTC. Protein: CASSPGQGLWTF.

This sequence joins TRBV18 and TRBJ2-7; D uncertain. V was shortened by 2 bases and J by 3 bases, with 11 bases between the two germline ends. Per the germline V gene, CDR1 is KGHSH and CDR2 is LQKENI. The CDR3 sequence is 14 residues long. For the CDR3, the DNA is TGTGCCAGCTCACCATCACTCCCGGACTACGAGCAGTACTTC. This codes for CASSPSLPDYEQYF.

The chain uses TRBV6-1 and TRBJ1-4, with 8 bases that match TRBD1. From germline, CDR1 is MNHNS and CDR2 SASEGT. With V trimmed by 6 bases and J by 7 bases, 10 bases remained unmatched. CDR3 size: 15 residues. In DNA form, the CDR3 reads TGTGCCAGCAGGTACAGTCAGGGGGCTGGTGAAAAACTGTTTTTT. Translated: CASRYSQGAGEKLFF.

The DNA of the CDR3 is TGTGCTAGTGGTCCCAAGACGGGACAGGGGGTGACCCAGTACTTC. It translates to CASGPKTGQGVTQYF. V usage is TRBV12-5 and J usage is TRBJ2-5; 11 nucleotides match TRBD1. V was pared by 5 bases and J by 7 bases, with 9 bases of the junction left unmatched. CDR1 LGHNT and CDR2 FRNRAP come from the germline V gene. This CDR3 spans 15 amino acids.

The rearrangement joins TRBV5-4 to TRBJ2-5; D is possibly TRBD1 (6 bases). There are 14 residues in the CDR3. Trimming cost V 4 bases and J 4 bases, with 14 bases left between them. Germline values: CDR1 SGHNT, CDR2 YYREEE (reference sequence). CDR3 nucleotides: TGTGCCAGCAGCGCTGGGTTGGACAGAGAGACCCAGTACTTC. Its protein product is CASSAGLDRETQYF.

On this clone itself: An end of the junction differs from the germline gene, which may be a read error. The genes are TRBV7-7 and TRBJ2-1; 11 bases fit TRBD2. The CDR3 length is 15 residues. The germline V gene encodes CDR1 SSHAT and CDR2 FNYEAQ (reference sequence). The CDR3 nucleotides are TGTGCTAGCAGCGTCGGGACTAGCGGAGCCAATGAGCAGTTCTTC. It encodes CASSVGTSGANEQFF.

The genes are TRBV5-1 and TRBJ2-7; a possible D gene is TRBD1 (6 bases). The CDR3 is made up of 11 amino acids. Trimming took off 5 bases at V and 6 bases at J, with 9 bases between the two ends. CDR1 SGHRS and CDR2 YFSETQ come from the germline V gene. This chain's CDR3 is CASRTGPEQYF. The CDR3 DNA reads TGCGCCAGCAGGACAGGCCCCGAGCAGTACTTC.

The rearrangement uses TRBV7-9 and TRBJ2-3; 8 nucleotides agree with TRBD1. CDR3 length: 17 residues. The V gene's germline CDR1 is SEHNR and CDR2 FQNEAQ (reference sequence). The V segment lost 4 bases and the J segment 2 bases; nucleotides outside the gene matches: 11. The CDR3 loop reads CASSSKPGQGYTDTQYF. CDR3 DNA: TGTGCCAGCAGCTCTAAACCCGGACAGGGTTACACAGATACGCAGTATTTT.

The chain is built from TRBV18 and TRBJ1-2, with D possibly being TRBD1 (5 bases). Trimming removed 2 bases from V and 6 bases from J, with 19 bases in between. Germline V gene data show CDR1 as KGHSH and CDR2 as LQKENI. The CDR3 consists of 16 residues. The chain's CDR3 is CASSPSGTLGRDGYTF. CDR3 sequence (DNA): TGTGCCAGCTCACCAAGCGGGACTTTAGGGAGAGATGGCTACACCTTC.

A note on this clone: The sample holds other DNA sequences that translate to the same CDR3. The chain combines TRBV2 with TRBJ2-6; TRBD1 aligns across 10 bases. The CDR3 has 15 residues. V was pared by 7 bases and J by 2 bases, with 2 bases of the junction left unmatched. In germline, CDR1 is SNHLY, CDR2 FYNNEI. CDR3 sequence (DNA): TGTGCCAGCACCGGACAGGGGGCTGGGGCCAACGTCCTGACTTTC. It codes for CASTGQGAGANVLTF.